This TCR beta chain originates from a study of early T cells in non-severe SARS-CoV-2 infection (dated by TCRdb to the early 2020s). For the wider study: TCR sequencing used bulk RNA from unsorted whole blood, so alpha and beta chains could not be paired. Study-wide conclusions, independent of this receptor: VDJdb matching was skewed toward anti-spike CD8 responses and likely underestimated virus-specific expansions by missing private and CD4 specificities.

This was a case-control study nested in a cohort of healthcare workers in London, UK, who had nasopharyngeal swab PCR tests and blood samples taken every week. Healthcare workers were recruited between 23 and 31 March 2020, during the week of the UK lockdown, and were followed weekly for up to about 15 weeks. Libraries were prepared through 5' RACE. Sequencer: NextSeq 500. To correct for sequencing error and PCR bias, the TCR library protocol tagged individual cDNA molecules with unique molecular identifiers. Both TCR alpha and beta chains were sequenced, and tight co-correlation was observed between alpha and beta sequence abundances in each sample. In the paper's pipeline: V gene, J gene and CDR3 annotation of TCR sequences was performed with Decombinator V4. Expanded TCRs were defined as changing significantly between any two time points under a Poisson model with p below 0.0001. TCR abundances were normalised to the total number of TCRs sequenced per sample and expressed as counts per million. MAIT TCRs were defined by TRAV1-2 paired with TRAJ12, TRAJ20 or TRAJ33, and iNKT TCRs by TRAV10 paired with TRAJ18. VDJdb, accessed 1 November 2021, was searched for CMV, EBV and SARS-CoV-2 annotated TCRs, with TCRs annotated for multiple antigens excluded. In TCRdb, the public reads were trimmed at Q25 with fastp and aligned with MiXCR, with productive beta chains retained. Each CDR3 protein appears once, grouped with its most common genes and DNA. V and J calls and clone size were set by TCRdb, not the authors. The sample includes 75,000 to 100,000 distinct CDR3 sequences, with roughly 17% observed a single time. The biggest ten clones account for about 1.3% of the sample.

Regarding this clonotype: Which antigen it targets is not known. No much larger clonotype is one base removed from it; base qualities were not supplied.

The CDR3 holds 15 amino acids from the cysteine to the phenylalanine. Only the CDR3 DNA is retained, 45 bases long and in frame from the first base. V has 0 bases trimmed and J has 7 bases trimmed; junction bases matching no gene number 7. Sequences SGHNT (CDR1) and YYREEE (CDR2) are obtained from the germline V gene (reference sequence). This clonotype was obtained from an adult who was a healthcare worker with PCR-confirmed SARS-CoV-2 infection or an uninfected control (not recorded which). Recombination connected TRBV5-4 to TRBJ2-1; TRBD2 fits 7 bases in the junction. Sequenced sample: whole blood. The CDR3 amino acid sequence is: CASSLETSETNEQFF. The DNA is TGTGCCAGCAGCTTGGAAACTAGCGAGACGAATGAGCAGTTCTTC.